This TCR beta chain originates from a study of CD8+CD57+ T cells in acquired aplastic anemia. For the study at large: The DNA of sorted CD4+ and CD8+ cells averaged approximately 3.2 ug. Study-level results: There were 25 to 35 CD8+ CDR3 sequences that occurred in both patients and controls.

Genomic DNA acted as the template from which TCR beta VDJ combination and CDR3 sequence profiling were carried out. Each CDR3 protein is one row after TCRdb ran MiXCR on the reads. The table records 95,000 to 150,000 distinct CDR3 sequences, 30% to 45% of them present only once. V lost 8 bases and J lost 3, with 8 bases in between. Looked up from germline, CDR1 is SNHLY and CDR2 is FYNNEI. This CDR3 is built from 12 residues. Regarding this clonotype: Its antigen is not known.

Previously, flow cytometry had revealed CD8+CD57+ cell expansion in the patients chosen for sequencing. Every patient was diagnosed with severe acquired aplastic anemia. This TCR was recovered from a human donor with aplastic anemia. Sequencing used sorted CD4+, CD8+, or CD8+CD57+ T cells (not recorded which) from PBMCs. This chain uses TRBV2 with TRBJ1-3; the D is unclear. The DNA of the CDR3 is TGTGCCAGCTCGTCTGATGGAAACACCATATATTTT. Translated: CASSSDGNTIYF.